Below, one TCR beta chain is given with its context. The sample is drawn from a study of shared clonotypes between healthy human individuals. Using immunoSEQ multiplex PCR, the repertoire was profiled, and TCRdb retains in-frame clones only, with some absent. Seen here are millions of clones, approximately 90% observed once, and the top ten hold about 0.13%. Germline lookup yields CDR1 LNHDA and CDR2 SQIVND (reference sequence). Trimming at V came to 4 bases and at J to 10 bases, leaving 19 bases not matched to a gene. This CDR3 region has 19 residues. The specimen sequenced was naive CD4+ T cells sorted from blood. Subset specified: CD45RA+ positively selected. The sequence was obtained from a man between 18 and 29 years old in good health. The chain employs TRBV19 and TRBJ2-1; TRBD2 matches at 13 bases. In DNA form, the CDR3 reads TGTGCCAGTAGTACCCTCCAGATGACAGGGACTAGCGGGACAGGAGAGCAGTTCTTC. Its translation is CASSTLQMTGTSGTGEQFF.